The present TCR beta chain was sequenced within a study of shared clonotypes between healthy human individuals. Donors were Caucasian adults residing in Nashville, Tennessee, USA. Subsets obtained from CD4+ cells comprised CD45RA+ naive and CD45RA-negative memory cells. Produced via immunoSEQ multiplex PCR; TCRdb's table is partial and in-frame only. The table lists around 990,000 clones, 70% to 80% of them singletons. This clone showed up just once. Its antigen is not known. Whole-study findings and limits: Blood was the only sampled material, and tissue repertoires likely differ. On the whole, naive subsets had larger estimated richness than memory subsets had.

Material for sequencing was memory CD4+ T cells from PBMCs. Subset here: CD45RA-negative fraction. This TCR was sampled from a man between 18 and 29 years old in good health. Some clones in this sample may be carry-over from other donors' samples.

In nucleotides, the CDR3 is TGTGCCAGCAGCTTTGGGACGGCAAATCAGCCCCAGCATTTT. It encodes CASSFGTANQPQHF. The J gene is TRBJ1-5, the V gene TRBV5-4; D is possibly TRBD1 (5 bases). V gave up 2 bases and J gave up 4 bases, with 10 bases separating them. Germline V lookup: CDR1 SGHNT, CDR2 YYREEE (reference sequence). The CDR3 is made up of 14 amino acids. The whole variable domain, remainder taken from reference TRBV5-4 and TRBJ1-5, is ETGVTQSPTHLIKTRGQQVTLRCSSQSGHNTVSWYQQALGQGPQFIFQYYREEENGRGNFPPRFSGLQFPNYSSELNVNALELDDSALYLCASSFGTANQPQHFGDGTRLSIL.